Given below is one T cell receptor (beta chain) in context. The germline CDR1 and CDR2 sequences are MDHEN and SYDVKM. The CDR3 spans 14 residues. Unmatched junction bases numbered 11, after V lost 6 bases and J lost 8 bases. This entry belongs to a study of T cell responses to AZD1222 COVID-19 vaccine. Clones were read by immunoSEQ multiplex PCR, and TCRdb kept only the in-frame ones, dropping some. Of about 220,000 clones in the sample, around 93% were seen once. The source material was peripheral blood, sampled on day 0 of MenACWY control vaccination. This clonotype was sampled from an adult in good health. The genes are TRBV28 and TRBJ1-2; TRBD1 matches 8 bases. The CDR3 nucleotides are TGTGCCAGCAGGTCATCAGGGGGCGTAGCCGGCTACACCTTC. Encoded protein: CASRSSGGVAGYTF.